Described below is a single T cell receptor (beta chain) sequence and its context. The source of the sample is a study of blood T cell repertoires in COVID-19. Study-wide background: The United States, Italy and Spain provided the acute and convalescent COVID-19 samples. PBMCs, B-cell-depleted T cells, or T cells provided the cDNA or gDNA that made up the material.

Enrollment of patients from Seattle took place during active infection, with longitudinal follow-up. In the original workflow: Reference gene primer amplification gave estimated nucleated cell counts. Repertoires were generated with immunoSEQ multiplex PCR, while TCRdb's copy carries only in-frame clones and drops some. The V and J calls and the clone size are those of that table, but D and trimming were determined from the DNA. The table lists roughly 460,000 clones, about 90% of them singletons, with approximately 0.92% in the top ten. CDR1 and CDR2 (germline): MNHEY, SVGAGI. There are 14 residues in the CDR3. The V segment lost 6 bases and the J segment 5 bases; nucleotides outside the gene matches: 4.

Material for sequencing was peripheral blood. The chain combines TRBV6-5 with TRBJ2-7; 13 positions match TRBD2. The sequence was obtained from a man aged 18 to 30 with COVID-19, enrolled during active disease. CDR3 DNA: TGTGCCAGCAGACGGACTAGCGGGGGACACGAGCAGTACTTC. Translating it yields CASRRTSGGHEQYF.